The source of this TCR beta chain is a study of CD8+CD57+ T cells in acquired aplastic anemia. Background on the study: Mean yield of DNA from sorted CD4+ and CD8+ cells was roughly 3.2 ug.

This clonotype was observed a single time. Antigen unknown. Study-wide results and caveats: Significance was not reached for CD8+ Simpson's diversity between patients and controls.

Genomic DNA served as template for TCR beta VDJ and CDR3 profiling. TCRdb processed the reads anew with MiXCR; each CDR3 protein has one entry. Among around 180,000 distinct CDR3 sequences, over 40% were seen once, and the ten largest hold about 1.7%. Trimming pared 7 bases from V and 2 bases from J, leaving 24 bases between. From germline, CDR1 is LNHDA and CDR2 SQIVND (reference sequence). The CDR3 extends over 19 amino acids. Sequenced patients had shown CD8+CD57+ cell expansion by flow cytometry. The clonotype originates from a human donor with aplastic anemia. The chain combines TRBV19 with TRBJ2-6; possibly TRBD1 for D (6 bases). The sequenced sample consisted of sorted CD4+, CD8+, or CD8+CD57+ T cells (not recorded which) from PBMCs. The CDR3 loop is CASTGTGGINLAGANVLTF. CDR3 bases: TGTGCCAGTACGGGAACTGGGGGCATAAACCTTGCTGGGGCCAACGTCCTGACTTTC.